This record looks at one T cell receptor beta chain sequence and its context. There is no known antigen for this receptor. Base-call qualities are not available, and no considerably larger clone is one nucleotide away. The data stem from a study of blood T cells in healthy people across ages (dated by TCRdb to the mid-2010s). Regarding the complete study: In model experiments, template switching captured roughly one uniquely barcoded TCR beta cDNA molecule for every two T cells. Two additional independent replicas of 1 million unique cDNA reads from the same blood draw were analyzed for two donors (one aged 18 to 29 and one aged 80 or older). The study measured age-related changes in TCR beta repertoire diversity using deep sequencing normalized with unique cDNA molecular identifiers. To avoid experimental bias, donors of different ages were randomly spread across the sequencing lanes. Donors were grouped into four age groups: young (average roughly 17 years), middle-aged (roughly 37), aged (approximately 58) and long-lived (less than 85).

Results the study describes overall, beyond this receptor: Compared with the aged group, more naive CD4+ T cells, fewer expanded clones and increased TCR diversity were shown by the long-lived group, suggesting age selection. Because profiling used bulk unsorted PBMCs, naive and antigen-experienced compartments could not be compared conclusively. A strong correlation was found between observed TCR beta diversity and the percentage of naive T cells measured by flow cytometry. The CMV infection status of donors was not known, potentially confounding age-related changes in expanded clonotypes. As age increased, observed TCR beta diversity per million T cells dropped in a roughly linear way, and a significant reduction was already evident by age around 41. Estimates of total diversity from one million sequenced T cells were regarded as lower bounds and underestimates.

Receptors were amplified or captured by 5' RACE. The listed sequencing device is Illumina HiSeq 2500. A second PCR of roughly 7 to 11 cycles was performed with a sample-barcoded 5' primer and a J-beta primer mix. Each TCR beta cDNA molecule received a unique molecular identifier from a template-switch 5' adaptor carrying 12 random nucleotides. Each sample yielded at least 2.5 million CDR3-containing paired-end reads. First-strand cDNA was synthesized from all RNA with the Mint cDNA synthesis kit, primed by a TRBC-specific oligonucleotide. Following uracil-DNA glycosylase treatment, a first 18-cycle PCR with universal primers M1SS and BC2_uni_R was performed on all cDNA. On the study's bioinformatics: Each sample was normalized by randomly selecting 1 million high-quality reads, each carrying a distinct molecular identifier. Reads with shared molecular identifiers were discarded instead of being binned into consensus sequences. MiTCR, run with a Q25 quality threshold and the strictest error-elimination algorithm, handled CDR3 identification, clonotype clustering and error correction. Lower-bound total TCR beta diversity was estimated with a nonparametric unseen species model using Euler transformation. Using fastp trimming at Q25 and MiXCR clonotype assembly, TCRdb reanalyzed the public sequencing data and kept in-frame beta chains. When rows share a CDR3 protein, they turn into one entry using the most common DNA and genes. The authors' filters were not applied to this entry. Recorded for this sample are roughly 1,700,000 distinct CDR3 sequences; 28% of them occurred a single time. The ten top clones hold over 7% of the sample.

Systemically healthy Caucasian individuals from Russia, 35 to 40 in total and aged about 6 to 100 years, were included as donors. Ten milliliters of peripheral blood were collected from each donor into EDTA-treated Vacutainer tubes. PBMCs were isolated by Ficoll-Paque density-gradient centrifugation, with at least 6 million obtained per sample. Trizol reagent was used to extract total RNA from PBMCs, with at least 5 micrograms per sample. For every donor, an aliquot of PBMCs went through flow cytometry to measure the percentages of naive CD45RAhigh/CD27high T cells. The trim is 3 bases for V and 7 bases for J, with a gap of 10 bases between the germline ends. CDR1 DFQATT and CDR2 SNEGSKA are derived from the germline V gene (reference sequence). Inclusive of the bounding cysteine and phenylalanine, the CDR3 is 13 residues long. Just CDR3 DNA is preserved here, 39 bases in frame from base 1.

The rearrangement joined TRBV20-1 to TRBJ1-6, with the D segment identity uncertain. The specimen sequenced was blood. This TCR was recovered from a woman aged 25 to 39 in good health. DNA sequence: TGCAGTGCTAGGGTCGGATCGAATTCACCCCTCCACTTT. The encoded protein is CSARVGSNSPLHF.